Ten or more counts support the clone carrying this T cell receptor beta chain. The antigen remains undetermined. This specimen belongs to a study of T cell repertoires in cytomegalovirus infection. TCRdb ran MiXCR on the reads and lists one entry per CDR3 protein. The sample shows hundreds of thousands of distinct CDR3 sequences, about 20% of them seen only once. Trimming removed 6 bases from V and 9 bases from J, with 19 bases in between. The CDR3 is made up of 14 amino acids. Study-wide findings and caveats: Across the ex vivo response, the dominant clonotypes were HLA-C-restricted CMV-specific TCR beta clonotypes.

The receptor's source is a human donor in good health (CMV status not recorded). Some clones in this sample may be carry-over from other donors' samples. Sequenced: CD8+ T cells from PBMCs. The chain couples TRBV12-3 or TRBV12-4 to TRBJ2-3; D possibly corresponds to TRBD2 (6 bases). The CDR3 DNA reads TGTGCCAGCAGCTCCGGACTAAGCTGGAACACGCAGTATTTT. Encoded protein: CASSSGLSWNTQYF.